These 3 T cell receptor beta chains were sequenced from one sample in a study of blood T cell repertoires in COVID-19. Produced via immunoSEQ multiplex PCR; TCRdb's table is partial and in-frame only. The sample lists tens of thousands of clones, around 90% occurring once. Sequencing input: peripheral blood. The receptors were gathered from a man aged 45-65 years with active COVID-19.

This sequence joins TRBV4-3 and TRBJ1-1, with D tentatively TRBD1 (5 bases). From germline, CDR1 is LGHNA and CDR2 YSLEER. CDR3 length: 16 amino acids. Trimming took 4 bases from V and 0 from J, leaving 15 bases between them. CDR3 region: CASSPQVGEMNTEAFF. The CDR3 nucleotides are TGCGCCAGCAGCCCACAGGTAGGAGAAATGAACACTGAAGCTTTCTTT.

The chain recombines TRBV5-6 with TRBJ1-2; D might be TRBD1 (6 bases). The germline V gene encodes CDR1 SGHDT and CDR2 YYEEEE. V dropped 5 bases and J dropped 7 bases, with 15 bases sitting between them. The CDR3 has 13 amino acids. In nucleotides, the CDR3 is TGTGCCAGCAGTTTAAACAGGGATCGTGGCTACACCTTC. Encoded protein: CASSLNRDRGYTF. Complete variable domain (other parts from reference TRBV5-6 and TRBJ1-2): DAGVTQSPTHLIKTRGQQVTLRCSPKSGHDTVSWYQQALGQGPQFIFQYYEEEERQRGNFPDRFSGHQFPNYSSELNVNALLLGDSALYLCASSLNRDRGYTFGSGTRLTVV.

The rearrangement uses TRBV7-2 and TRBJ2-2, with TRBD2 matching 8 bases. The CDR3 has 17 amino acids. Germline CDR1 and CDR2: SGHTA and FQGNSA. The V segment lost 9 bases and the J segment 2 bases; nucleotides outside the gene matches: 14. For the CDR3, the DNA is TGTGCCAGGATAGTACCGATAGCGGGGCCCAACACCGGGGAGCTGTTTTTT. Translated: CARIVPIAGPNTGELFF.